This TCR beta chain derives from a study of response to subunit inactivated influenza vaccine. General observations from the study: Few additional T cells are recruited per seasonal influenza vaccination, authors suggested.

V lost 0 bases, J lost 0 bases, and 9 bases lay in between. Germline V gene lookup returns CDR1 MNHEY and CDR2 SVGAGI. CDR3 length: 15 residues. Via MiXCR, TCRdb re-called the RT-PCR reads, giving one row per CDR3 protein. The sample has roughly 670,000 distinct CDR3 sequences, roughly 15% seen once. Note on this clonotype: Its specificity is not known.

The chain is built from TRBV6-5 and TRBJ2-7; tentative D call: TRBD1 (5 bases). The material sequenced was PBMCs from blood, taken 14 days before vaccination. The receptor comes from a man over 45 who received an inactivated influenza vaccine. The CDR3 spells CASSYSPGPSYEQYF. DNA for the CDR3: TGTGCCAGCAGTTACTCTCCAGGGCCCTCCTACGAGCAGTACTTC.